This T cell receptor beta chain emerged from a study of CD8 T cells in ankylosing spondylitis. Findings of the study overall: There were earlier reports of some motif variants in reactive arthritis synovial fluid and blood. There was reportedly significant enrichment of clones that were disease-linked in matched ankylosing spondylitis synovial fluid. In ankylosing spondylitis blood, a motif of roughly eight highly homologous TCR beta variants appeared characteristic.

Note on this clonotype: Its antigen remains unidentified.

Per germline, CDR1 SGHTA and CDR2 FQGNSA. Trimming cost V 4 bases and J 4 bases, with 8 bases left between them. This CDR3 spans 14 amino acids. As the method for making TCR beta libraries, quantitative 5'-RACE with molecular barcodes was used. TCRdb processed the 5' RACE reads anew with MiXCR; each CDR3 protein has one entry. The sample lists roughly 130,000 distinct CDR3 sequences; around 7% were seen once. The clonotype comes from a male donor with ankylosing spondylitis or in good health (not recorded which). Sequencing used blood, either unsorted or a sorted T cell fraction (not recorded which). The V and J genes are TRBV7-2 and TRBJ2-6, with D unclear. As DNA, the CDR3 is TGTGCCAGCAGCTCCCGCGACGGGGCCAACGTCCTGACTTTC. Amino acid sequence: CASSSRDGANVLTF.